This T cell receptor beta chain was captured in a study of CD8+CD57+ T cells in acquired aplastic anemia. CD8+CD57+ cell expansion had been shown by flow cytometry in patients chosen for sequencing. Germline V gives CDR1 PRHDT, CDR2 FYEKMQ (reference sequence). The CDR3 runs to 15 residues. The template for TCR beta VDJ and CDR3 sequence profiling was genomic DNA. TCRdb itself ran the reads through MiXCR, one entry per CDR3 protein. The sample lists about 160,000 distinct CDR3 sequences, roughly 50% occurring once. This clonotype was counted at least ten times. Mismatch with germline at one junction end may stem from a read error.

The origin of this receptor is a human donor with aplastic anemia. The material sequenced was sorted CD4+, CD8+, or CD8+CD57+ T cells (not recorded which) from PBMCs. The chain links TRBV13 to TRBJ1-1; 8 bases align to TRBD1. CDR3 nucleotides: TGTGCCAGCAGCTGGGGGACAGGTATGAAAACTGAAGCTTTCTTT. It specifies CASSWGTGMKTEAFF.